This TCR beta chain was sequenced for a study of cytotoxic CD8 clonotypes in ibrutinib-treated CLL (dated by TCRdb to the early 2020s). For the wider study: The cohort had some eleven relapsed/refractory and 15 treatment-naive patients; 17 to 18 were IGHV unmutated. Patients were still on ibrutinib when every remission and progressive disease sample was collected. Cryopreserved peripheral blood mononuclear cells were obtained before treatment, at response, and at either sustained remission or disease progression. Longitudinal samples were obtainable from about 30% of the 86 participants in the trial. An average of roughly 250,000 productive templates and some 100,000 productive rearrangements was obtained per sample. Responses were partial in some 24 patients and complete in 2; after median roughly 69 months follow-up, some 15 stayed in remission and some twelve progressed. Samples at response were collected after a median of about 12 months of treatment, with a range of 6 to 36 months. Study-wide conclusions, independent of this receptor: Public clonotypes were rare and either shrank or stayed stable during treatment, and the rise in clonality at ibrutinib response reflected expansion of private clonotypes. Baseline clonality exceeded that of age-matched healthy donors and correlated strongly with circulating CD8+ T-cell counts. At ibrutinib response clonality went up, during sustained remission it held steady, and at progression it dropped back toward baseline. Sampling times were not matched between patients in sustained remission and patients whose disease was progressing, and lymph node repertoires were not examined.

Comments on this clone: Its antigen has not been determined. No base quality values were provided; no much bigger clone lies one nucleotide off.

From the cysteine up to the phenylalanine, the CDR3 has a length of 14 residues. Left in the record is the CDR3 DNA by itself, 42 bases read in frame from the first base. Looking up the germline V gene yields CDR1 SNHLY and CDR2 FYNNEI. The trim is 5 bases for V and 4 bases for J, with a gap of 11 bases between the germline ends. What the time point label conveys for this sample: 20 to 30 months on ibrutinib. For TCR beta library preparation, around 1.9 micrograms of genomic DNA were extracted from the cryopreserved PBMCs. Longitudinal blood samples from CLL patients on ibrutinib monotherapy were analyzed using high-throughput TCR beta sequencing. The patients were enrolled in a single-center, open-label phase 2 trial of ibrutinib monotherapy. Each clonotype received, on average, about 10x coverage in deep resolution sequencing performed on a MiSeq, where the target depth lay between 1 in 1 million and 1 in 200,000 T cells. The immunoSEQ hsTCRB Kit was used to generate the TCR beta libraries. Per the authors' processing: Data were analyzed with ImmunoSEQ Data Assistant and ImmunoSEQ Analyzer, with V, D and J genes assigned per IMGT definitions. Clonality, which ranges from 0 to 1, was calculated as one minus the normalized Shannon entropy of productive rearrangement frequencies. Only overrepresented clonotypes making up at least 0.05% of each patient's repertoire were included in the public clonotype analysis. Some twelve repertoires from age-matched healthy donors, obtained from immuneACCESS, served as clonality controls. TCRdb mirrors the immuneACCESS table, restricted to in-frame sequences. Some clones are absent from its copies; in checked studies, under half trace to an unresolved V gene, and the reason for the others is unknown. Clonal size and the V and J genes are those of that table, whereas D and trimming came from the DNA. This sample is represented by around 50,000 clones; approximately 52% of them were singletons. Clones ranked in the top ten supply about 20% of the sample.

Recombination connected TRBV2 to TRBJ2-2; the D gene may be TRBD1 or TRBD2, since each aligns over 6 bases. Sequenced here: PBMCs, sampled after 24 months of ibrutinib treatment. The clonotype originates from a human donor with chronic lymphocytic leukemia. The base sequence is TGTGCCAGCAGTACGGGGGCCAGCACCGGGGAGCTGTTTTTT. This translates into CASSTGASTGELFF. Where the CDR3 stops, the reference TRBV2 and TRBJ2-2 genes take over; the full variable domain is EPEVTQTPSHQVTQMGQEVILRCVPISNHLYFYWYRQILGQKVEFLVSFYNNEISEKSEIFDDQFSVERPDGSNFTLKIRSTKLEDSAMYFCASSTGASTGELFFGEGSRLTVL.